The sequence of this T cell receptor beta chain was determined in a study of OX40 agonist ivuxolimab in advanced cancers. General study points: Averaged across samples, CD8+ T cells carried more expanded clones than CD4+ did.

The CDR3 loop spans 16 amino acids. Trimming left V 5 bases short and J 0 bases short, with 13 bases between. Germline V gene sequence: CDR1 MNHNS, CDR2 SASEGT. This clone was recorded once. What it binds is unknown. Researchers took blood at baseline, on cycle 4 day 1, and on cycle 7 day 1. Using immunoSEQ multiplex PCR, the repertoire was profiled, and TCRdb retains in-frame clones only, with some absent. The data hold about 71,000 clones, with 84% observed a single time. The source of this sequence is an adult with an advanced solid tumor such as melanoma, head and neck, liver or kidney cancer. The sequencing here drew on CD4+ or CD8+ T cells sorted from blood, taken in a trial of the OX40 agonist ivuxolimab. The chain joins TRBV6-1 to TRBJ1-4; D gene ambiguous. As DNA, the CDR3 is TGTGCCAGCAGTAAAGGGTTGGTGGCAACTAATGAAAAACTGTTTTTT. Translating it yields CASSKGLVATNEKLFF.